The present entry profiles one T cell receptor (beta chain) with its context. Germline V gene lookup returns CDR1 SGHAT and CDR2 FQNNGV. V lost 2 bases to trimming and J lost 6 bases; unmatched junction nucleotides: 0. There are 13 residues in the CDR3. The method was immunoSEQ multiplex PCR; TCRdb's version includes in-frame clones alone and lacks a portion of them. Among about 210,000 clones listed, around 81% were seen once. Those who participated ranged in age from roughly 18 to 90 years and resided in about two dozen US areas. Donors were grouped by their self-reported clinical history. The sample originates from a study of blood T cell repertoires in COVID-19.

The specimen was PBMCs or T cells enriched from blood (not recorded which). The TCR comes from a woman in her forties or fifties with acute COVID-19. V is TRBV11-2 and J is TRBJ2-2; TRBD1 aligns across 7 bases. The CDR3 region is CASSLQGAGELFF. Here the CDR3 DNA reads TGTGCCAGCAGCTTACAGGGGGCCGGGGAGCTGTTTTTT. The whole variable domain, remainder taken from reference TRBV11-2 and TRBJ2-2, is EAGVAQSPRYKIIEKRQSVAFWCNPISGHATLYWYQQILGQGPKLLIQFQNNGVVDDSQLPKDRFSAERLKGVDSTLKIQPAKLEDSAVYLCASSLQGAGELFFGEGSRLTVL.